This note documents a single T cell receptor (beta chain) sequence. Its antigen is undetermined. The data belong to a study of radiotherapy plus CTLA-4 blockade in lung cancer. Whole-study context: Objective responses were documented in around a sixth of patients, with disease control in roughly 30%. General observations from the study: Early clonal dynamics of blood T cells, together with interferon-beta, were reported as the best response predictor. TCR clones from tumors expanded in blood after radiotherapy plus ipilimumab.

Assay: immunoSEQ multiplex PCR; the TCRdb copy retains only in-frame clones and omits some. The data contain about 53,000 clones, more than 75% of them seen just once; the ten biggest clones take up about a quarter. Sample: peripheral blood, taken from a patient treated with radiotherapy plus ipilimumab. This clonotype was obtained from a human donor with non-small cell lung cancer whose response to radiotherapy plus ipilimumab could not be evaluated.

CDR3 sequence: CASSRATGQFTEAFF. In DNA form, the CDR3 reads TGTGCCAGCTCCAGGGCCACAGGACAGTTCACTGAAGCTTTCTTT. The genes are TRBV18 and TRBJ1-1, with a tentative D call TRBD1 (6 bases). Germline V gene data show CDR1 as KGHSH and CDR2 as LQKENI. The V gene lost 6 bases and the J gene lost 4 bases, with 18 bases spanning the gap. CDR3 length: 15 amino acids.